This TCR beta chain appears in the sequencing data of a study of cytomegalovirus exposure and HLA in healthy donors. Overall study context: Findings of an earlier analysis included about 120 million unique TCR beta sequences from some 180 million T cells.

General study points: HLA alleles showed associations with some 15,000 TCR beta sequences in a later analysis, at a 0.05 false discovery rate.

In this sample, this clone turned up a few times. What it recognizes is unknown. Primers included in the PCR were 60 Vbeta and 13 Jbeta primers. Some clones are missing from TCRdb's copy, which holds only in-frame ones; the method was immunoSEQ multiplex PCR. The sample yields roughly 110,000 clones, about 70% seen once. This CDR3 contains 16 residues. Germline-derived CDR1 and CDR2 are LGHNA and YNFKEQ. V lost 1 base and J 0 bases, leaving 12 bases between the germline ends. The TCR sequence derives from a boy under 18 in good health and CMV-seronegative. Sequencing was performed on PBMCs. The J gene is TRBJ1-2, the V gene TRBV4-2, with no clear D. The CDR3 is CASSQGWAATNYGYTF. As DNA, the CDR3 is TGTGCCAGCAGCCAAGGCTGGGCAGCAACTAACTATGGCTACACCTTC.